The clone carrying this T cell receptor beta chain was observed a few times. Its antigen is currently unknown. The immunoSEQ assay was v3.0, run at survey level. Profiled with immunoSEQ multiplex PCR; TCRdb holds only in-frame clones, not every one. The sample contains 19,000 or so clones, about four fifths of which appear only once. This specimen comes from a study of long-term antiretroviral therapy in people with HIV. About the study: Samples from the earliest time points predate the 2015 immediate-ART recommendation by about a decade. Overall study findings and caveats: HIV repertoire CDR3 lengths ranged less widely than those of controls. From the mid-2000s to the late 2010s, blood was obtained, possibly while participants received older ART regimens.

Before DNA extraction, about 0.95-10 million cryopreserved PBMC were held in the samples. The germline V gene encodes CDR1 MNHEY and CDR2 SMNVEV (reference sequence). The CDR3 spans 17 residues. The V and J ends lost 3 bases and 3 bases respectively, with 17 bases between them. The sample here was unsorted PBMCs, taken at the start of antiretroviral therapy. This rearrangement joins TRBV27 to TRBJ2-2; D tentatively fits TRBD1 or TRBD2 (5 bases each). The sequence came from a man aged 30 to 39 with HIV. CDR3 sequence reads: CASSLWVRDVDTGELFF. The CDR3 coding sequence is TGTGCCAGCAGTTTGTGGGTCAGGGACGTGGACACCGGGGAGCTGTTTTTT.